This paragraph reports one TCR beta chain. Its antigen is still unknown. The data are from a study of graft-versus-host responses after intestinal transplantation. Study-level background: Anti-thymocyte globulin induction was given to all recipients, followed by tacrolimus and steroids for two to four years. Study-wide results and limits: The authors found GvH clones in recipient marrow, some appearing first in ileum or blood. Circulating GvH clones peaking coincided with falling HvG clones soon after transplant. Individuals carrying graft-donor T cell macrochimerism showed high graft-versus-host to host-versus-graft clonal ratios in allografts.

V was trimmed by 4 bases and J by 0 bases, leaving 14 bases between them. Germline V gene data show CDR1 as SGHNT and CDR2 as YYREEE (reference sequence). This CDR3 has 16 amino acids. This table comes from immunoSEQ multiplex PCR, and its TCRdb copy is limited to in-frame clones, with some not included. Of roughly 100,000 clones in the sample, about 88% were seen once. The rearrangement joins TRBV5-4 to TRBJ2-1; possible D gene TRBD2, 5 bases. Specimen: unstimulated CD4+ T cells sorted from spleen or lymph node cells, collected before intestinal transplant. This sequence originates from a human donor who received an intestinal transplant. CDR3 protein: CASSPGLRSSYNEQFF. For the CDR3, the DNA is TGTGCCAGCAGCCCAGGACTCCGCAGCTCCTACAATGAGCAGTTCTTC.